The 30 T cell receptor beta chains given below trace back to one sample, sequenced in a study of blood T cell repertoires in COVID-19. Method: immunoSEQ multiplex PCR; TCRdb's copy keeps in-frame clones and lacks some. This table has 55,000 to 65,000 clones, 91% appearing once. Sequenced material: peripheral blood. The receptors were gathered from a human donor in a cohort sampled during active COVID-19.

This chain uses TRBV29-1 with TRBJ2-1; D is unclear. CDR1 and CDR2 (germline): SQVTM, ANQGSEA. This CDR3 comprises 15 residues. Trimming removed 4 bases at V and 4 bases at J, with 17 bases between. The CDR3 loop is CSVGFQRVPYNEQFF. The CDR3 DNA follows: TGCAGCGTTGGCTTTCAACGCGTACCGTACAATGAGCAGTTCTTC.

The rearrangement joins TRBV7-3 to TRBJ2-1, with 9 positions matching TRBD2. Per germline, CDR1 SGHTA and CDR2 FQGTGA. Trimming cost V 4 bases and J 5 bases; bases outside gene matches: 6. The CDR3 has 15 amino acids. The CDR3 nucleotides read TGTGCCAGCAGCTCCAGCGGGGGGCTGAACAATGAGCAGTTCTTC. The encoded protein is CASSSSGGLNNEQFF.

As to this clone: Relative to the germline gene, one junction end is altered; a read error may explain this. The rearrangement uses TRBV5-1 and TRBJ2-1; 8 bases map to TRBD2. The V gene's germline CDR1 is SGHRS and CDR2 YFSETQ. There are 15 residues in the CDR3. The CDR3 region has the DNA TGCGCCCGCAGCCACGGGGGGGGCCCCTACAATGAGCAGTTCTTC. It codes for CARSHGGGPYNEQFF.

The chain has TRBV7-2 and TRBJ2-1, with D maybe TRBD1 (7 bases). V lost 2 bases and J 7 bases, leaving 15 bases between the germline ends. The CDR3 contains 15 residues. CDR1 is SGHTA, CDR2 FQGNSA, per germline. CDR3 coding DNA: TGTGCCAGCAGCTTATATAGGAGGGGGCGTAATGAGCAGTTCTTC. Translated, it gives CASSLYRRGRNEQFF. The full variable domain, its missing parts supplied by reference TRBV7-2 and TRBJ2-1, is GAGVSQSPSNKVTEKGKDVELRCDPISGHTALYWYRQSLGQGLEFLIYFQGNSAPDKSGLPSDRFSAERTGGSVSTLTIQRTQQEDSAVYLCASSLYRRGRNEQFFGPGTRLTVL.

The chain is built from TRBV2 and TRBJ2-1, with TRBD2 matching over 7 bases. The J segment lost 9 bases and the V segment lost 2 bases, leaving 10 bases of the junction unmatched. CDR3 length: 15 residues. The germline CDR1 and CDR2 sequences are SNHLY and FYNNEI. CDR3 bases: TGTGCCAGCAGTGAATTTTCGGGGGGAGAGGGTGAGCAGTTCTTC. Protein product: CASSEFSGGEGEQFF.

The J gene is TRBJ1-6, the V gene TRBV30; D may be TRBD1 (6 bases). With 0 bases removed from V and 7 bases from J, the gap between germline ends came to 10 bases. The CDR3 spans 14 residues. Looked up from germline, CDR1 is GTSNPN and CDR2 is SVGIG (reference sequence). The DNA for the CDR3 is TGTGCCTGGAGTGTAGGGACACCGAATTCACCCCTCCACTTT. Protein product: CAWSVGTPNSPLHF.

This sequence joins TRBV9 and TRBJ2-2; D unclear. The length of the CDR3 is 12 residues. CDR1 and CDR2 (germline): SGDLS, YYNGEE. The V end was cut by 7 bases, the J end by 7 bases, with 11 bases between. CDR3 protein: CASGRLIGELFF. The CDR3 nucleotides read TGTGCCAGCGGGCGTCTCATCGGGGAGCTGTTTTTT.

The CDR3 loop is CASGGRGQSGELFF. The DNA for the CDR3 is TGTGCCAGCGGCGGTAGGGGACAGTCCGGGGAGCTGTTTTTT. This sequence joins TRBV9 and TRBJ2-2, with 7 bases matching TRBD1. This CDR3 comprises 14 residues. J lost 6 bases, V lost 7 bases, and 9 bases had no gene match. CDR1 and CDR2 (germline): SGDLS, YYNGEE.

This clone was seen a single time. The chain links TRBV19 to TRBJ2-7; D perhaps matches TRBD1 (5 bases). The CDR3 sequence is 16 residues long. V was cut by 2 bases and J by 2 bases, with 16 bases left in between. The V gene's germline CDR1 is LNHDA and CDR2 SQIVND (reference sequence). The CDR3 DNA sequence: TGTGCCAGTAGTATACGTTCGAGTAGGACACCCTACGAGCAGTACTTC. Protein sequence: CASSIRSSRTPYEQYF.

V is TRBV11-2 and J is TRBJ2-5, with D tentatively TRBD2 (6 bases). Trimming took 7 bases from V and 4 from J, leaving 19 bases between them. This CDR3 has 15 residues. The germline V gene has CDR1 SGHAT and CDR2 FQNNGV. The CDR3 DNA follows: TGTGCCAGCACCGGGTTCCGCGGGGAACGAGAGACCCAGTACTTC. The encoded protein is CASTGFRGERETQYF.

The CDR3 is CASSSPGQQGDYGYTF. The CDR3 region has the DNA TGTGCCAGCAGTTCCCCGGGTCAGCAGGGGGACTATGGCTACACCTTC. The chain is built from TRBV6-6 and TRBJ1-2; 7 nucleotides match TRBD1. CDR1 is MNHNY, CDR2 SVGAGI, per germline (reference sequence). This CDR3 spans 16 amino acids. Germline trimming cut 4 bases from V and 3 bases from J; bases unmatched to any gene: 11.

V gene TRBV25-1 combines with J gene TRBJ2-3, with 9 positions matching TRBD1. CDR1 is MGHDK and CDR2 is SYGVNS in the germline V gene. The CDR3 loop spans 13 amino acids. V shed 8 bases and J 4 bases; nucleotides not matched to a gene: 4. CDR3 residues: CASGWTGADTQYF. In DNA, the CDR3 is TGTGCCAGCGGGTGGACAGGGGCAGATACGCAGTATTTT.

This clone showed up just once. The chain couples TRBV28 to TRBJ2-3; no clear D. Trimming removed 6 bases from V and 5 bases from J, with 12 bases in between. This CDR3 spans 13 amino acids. Per the germline V gene, CDR1 is MDHEN and CDR2 is SYDVKM. The DNA of the CDR3 is TGTGCCAGCAGCCTCAGGCCAGTAGATACGCAGTATTTT. Translated, it gives CASSLRPVDTQYF. Using reference TRBV28 and TRBJ2-3 for the parts outside the CDR3, the full variable domain is DVKVTQSSRYLVKRTGEKVFLECVQDMDHENMFWYRQDPGLGLRLIYFSYDVKMKEKGDIPEGYSVSREKKERFSLILESASTNQTSMYLCASSLRPVDTQYFGPGTRLTVL.

V is TRBV7-6 and J is TRBJ2-7; D gene unclear. This CDR3 contains 14 residues. V shed 4 bases and J shed 2 bases, with 12 bases lying between them. Looked up from germline, CDR1 is SGHVS and CDR2 is FNYEAQ. In DNA, the CDR3 is TGTGCCAGCAGCTACGAGCCTGGTGCCTACGAGCAGTACTTC. Its translation is CASSYEPGAYEQYF.

The V and J genes are TRBV6-1 and TRBJ2-5; 7 nucleotides line up with TRBD2. V lost 1 base, J lost 4 bases, and 6 bases stayed unmatched. The CDR3 extends over 15 amino acids. In germline, CDR1 is MNHNS, CDR2 SASEGT. CDR3 region: CASSEGPREVETQYF. CDR3 nucleotides: TGTGCCAGCAGTGAAGGTCCCCGGGAGGTAGAGACCCAGTACTTC.

V gene TRBV5-5 combines with J gene TRBJ1-1; 7 bases map to TRBD1. CDR1 is SGHKS and CDR2 is YYEKEE in the germline V gene (reference sequence). Trimming removed 3 bases from V and 5 bases from J; junction bases left unmatched: 1. This CDR3 is built from 12 residues. CDR3 bases: TGTGCCAGCAGCTACAGGGGAACTGAAGCTTTCTTT. Translating it yields CASSYRGTEAFF. Complete variable domain (other parts from reference TRBV5-5 and TRBJ1-1): DAGVTQSPTHLIKTRGQQVTLRCSPISGHKSVSWYQQVLGQGPQFIFQYYEKEERGRGNFPDRFSARQFPNYSSELNVNALLLGDSALYLCASSYRGTEAFFGQGTRLTVV.

The chain couples TRBV6-6 to TRBJ1-4; the D gene is possibly TRBD1 (6 bases). Trimming stripped 8 bases from V and 8 bases from J, with 18 bases between. CDR1 MNHNY and CDR2 SVGAGI come from the germline V gene (reference sequence). This CDR3 region has 14 residues. The CDR3 sequence: CASGFQGIEEKLFF. In nucleotides, the CDR3 is TGTGCCAGCGGCTTCCAGGGGATAGAAGAAAAACTGTTTTTT.

The rearrangement uses TRBV19 and TRBJ2-3; TRBD2 matches at 7 bases. CDR1 and CDR2 (germline): LNHDA, SQIVND (reference sequence). This CDR3 spans 12 amino acids. J gave up 5 bases and V 4 bases, and 0 bases lay outside the gene matches. DNA for the CDR3: TGTGCCAGTAGTACGGGGGGAGATACGCAGTATTTT. Translated, it gives CASSTGGDTQYF.

This chain connects TRBV28 to TRBJ1-5; D unresolved. The CDR3 runs to 11 residues. Germline V gives CDR1 MDHEN, CDR2 SYDVKM. Between the trimmed V and J ends, which lost 9 bases and 4 bases, there was a span of 7 bases. The DNA for the CDR3 is TGTGCCAGTGCGGCGAATCAGCCCCAGCATTTT. Its protein is CASAANQPQHF.

V is TRBV7-2 and J is TRBJ2-1, with 10 bases aligning to TRBD2. The germline gives CDR1 SGHTA, CDR2 FQGNSA. The CDR3 runs to 13 residues. V trimming: 0 bases; J trimming: 13 bases; junction bases outside the gene matches: 3. CDR3: CASSLAVAGGQFF. CDR3 DNA: TGTGCCAGCAGCTTAGCCGTAGCGGGGGGACAGTTCTTC.

This clone was recorded once. The rearrangement links TRBV6-1 to TRBJ2-7; 9 bases line up with TRBD1. The CDR3 extends over 17 amino acids. Trimming at V came to 0 bases and at J to 0 bases, leaving 6 bases not matched to a gene. Germline CDR1 MNHNS, CDR2 SASEGT. CDR3 sequence (DNA): TGTGCCAGCAGTGAAGCGGTTGGACAGGGGTTCTCCTACGAGCAGTACTTC. Translated, it gives CASSEAVGQGFSYEQYF.

This clone was counted once. The chain couples TRBV14 to TRBJ2-5; 7 nucleotides agree with TRBD2. After removal of 11 bases from V and 7 bases from J, the junction contained 10 bases not matched to a gene. The CDR3 length is 12 residues. The germline V gene has CDR1 SGHDN and CDR2 FVKESK. The CDR3 sequence is CASAGDSGTQYF. The CDR3 DNA sequence: TGTGCCTCCGCGGGGGACTCAGGGACCCAGTACTTC.

The chain uses TRBV6-6 and TRBJ2-5; D may be TRBD2 (5 bases). Germline CDR1 and CDR2: MNHNY and SVGAGI (reference sequence). The CDR3 length is 14 residues. Trimming removed 8 bases at V and 0 bases at J, with 13 bases between. The CDR3 sequence is CASGRGSYQETQYF. The CDR3 region has the DNA TGTGCCAGCGGGAGAGGGTCGTACCAAGAGACCCAGTACTTC.

This chain connects TRBV9 to TRBJ1-1; D gene unclear. Trimming took off 0 bases at V and 1 base at J, with 13 bases between the two ends. The CDR3 length is 16 residues. Germline lookup yields CDR1 SGDLS and CDR2 YYNGEE. CDR3 protein: CASSVDVSAGNTEAFF. CDR3 nucleotides: TGTGCCAGCAGCGTAGACGTATCGGCGGGGAACACTGAAGCTTTCTTT.

This chain uses TRBV29-1 with TRBJ1-1; D might be TRBD1 (5 bases). Germline CDR1 reads SQVTM; CDR2 reads ANQGSEA. The CDR3 is 12 amino acids. Deletions cut 3 bases from V and 3 bases from J, with 8 bases between. As DNA, the CDR3 is TGCAGCGTTGACAGGGTCGACACTGAAGCTTTCTTT. Translating gives CSVDRVDTEAFF. Based on the CDR3 plus reference TRBV29-1 and TRBJ1-1, the full variable domain is SAVISQKPSRDICQRGTSLTIQCQVDSQVTMMFWYRQQPGQSLTLIATANQGSEATYESGFVIDKFPISRPNLTFSTLTVSNMSPEDSSIYLCSVDRVDTEAFFGQGTRLTVV.

The V call is TRBV7-2, the J call TRBJ1-3; D gene unclear. There are 14 residues in the CDR3. Trimming took off 1 base at V and 6 bases at J, with 10 bases between the two ends. Germline V gives CDR1 SGHTA, CDR2 FQGNSA. The CDR3, as DNA: TGTGCCAGCAGCTTAGGGAGGTCCCAAAACACCATATATTTT. As protein: CASSLGRSQNTIYF.

DNA for the CDR3: TGTGCCAGCAGCCCACTATTCGGGGACACCGACTCCTATAATTCACCCCTCCACTTT. Its translation is CASSPLFGDTDSYNSPLHF. The chain links TRBV7-2 to TRBJ1-6, with D tentatively TRBD1 (6 bases). V lost 5 bases and J 0 bases, leaving 20 bases between the germline ends. This CDR3 has 19 residues. Germline V gives CDR1 SGHTA, CDR2 FQGNSA.

There are a few counts of this clone. The gene calls are TRBV4-1 and TRBJ2-7; D is possibly TRBD1 (6 bases). CDR3 length: 15 amino acids. The ends were cut back, 1 base at V and 2 bases at J, with 12 bases in the middle. Germline values: CDR1 MGHRA, CDR2 YSYEKL. In nucleotides, the CDR3 is TGCGCCAGCAGCCAAGCCAACCGGGACACCTACGAGCAGTACTTC. Its translation: CASSQANRDTYEQYF.

The chain combines TRBV7-2 with TRBJ2-5; weak D call: TRBD2 (5 bases). The CDR3 consists of 15 residues. Trimming took off 1 base at V and 4 bases at J, with 13 bases between the two ends. CDR1 is SGHTA and CDR2 is FQGNSA in the germline V gene. The CDR3 bases are TGTGCCAGCAGCTTAGTTAGCGCGCTTCCAGAGACCCAGTACTTC. It is translated as CASSLVSALPETQYF. Complete variable domain (other parts from reference TRBV7-2 and TRBJ2-5): GAGVSQSPSNKVTEKGKDVELRCDPISGHTALYWYRQSLGQGLEFLIYFQGNSAPDKSGLPSDRFSAERTGGSVSTLTIQRTQQEDSAVYLCASSLVSALPETQYFGPGTRLLVL.

This chain joins TRBV2 and TRBJ2-2, with TRBD2 matching 7 bases. From germline, CDR1 is SNHLY and CDR2 FYNNEI. The CDR3 has 15 amino acids. V dropped 6 bases and J dropped 4; count of bases not matched to a gene: 8. CDR3 nucleotides: TGTGCCAGCAGCAAATACGGGGGGAGCACCGGGGAGCTGTTTTTT. It specifies CASSKYGGSTGELFF.